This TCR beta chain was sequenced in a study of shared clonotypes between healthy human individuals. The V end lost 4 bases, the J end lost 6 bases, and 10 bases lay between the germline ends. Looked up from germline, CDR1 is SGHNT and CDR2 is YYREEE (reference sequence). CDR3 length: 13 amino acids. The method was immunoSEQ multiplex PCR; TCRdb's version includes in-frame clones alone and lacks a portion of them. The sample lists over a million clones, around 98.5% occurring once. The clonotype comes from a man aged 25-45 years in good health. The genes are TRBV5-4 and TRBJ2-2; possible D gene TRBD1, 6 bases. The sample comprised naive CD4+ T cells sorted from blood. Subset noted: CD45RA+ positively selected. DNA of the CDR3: TGTGCCAGCAGCACAACAGGGTCCGGGGAGCTGTTTTTT. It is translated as CASSTTGSGELFF.